One sample yielded the 25 T cell receptor beta chains listed below, sequenced in a study of beta chain features in type 1 diabetes. Isolated RNA was reverse transcribed in full, so expressed TCRB transcripts were sequenced. Produced via immunoSEQ multiplex PCR; TCRdb's table is partial and in-frame only. The sample includes about 340,000 clones, 6.5% to 10% seen only once; the top ten take 0.44%. Sequencing input: central memory CD4+ T cells from blood. Receptors originate from a woman younger than 35 in good health.

This clone was detected only once. This sample includes further DNA sequences coding for the same CDR3. The gene calls are TRBV5-4 and TRBJ1-1; D is possibly TRBD1 (6 bases). This CDR3 spans 15 amino acids. V lost 2 bases and J lost 1, with 12 bases in between. Germline loops: CDR1 SGHNT, CDR2 YYREEE (reference sequence). Here the CDR3 DNA reads TGTGCCAGCAGCTTTCTCGGCAGGGGGAACACTGAAGCTTTCTTT. Its translation is CASSFLGRGNTEAFF.

This clone was seen a few times. Other DNA sequences in this specimen translate into the identical CDR3. V and J are TRBV6-5 and TRBJ1-1; TRBD1 might be the D (5 bases). V was pared by 6 bases and J by 1 base, with 9 bases between. CDR1 and CDR2 (germline): MNHEY, SVGAGI. The CDR3 is 13 amino acids. CDR3 nucleotide sequence: TGTGCCAGCAGGAGGACACAGAACACTGAAGCTTTCTTT. This encodes CASRRTQNTEAFF.

This clone was observed a few times. V and J are TRBV2 and TRBJ2-6, with 9 bases aligning to TRBD1. The CDR3 loop spans 16 amino acids. The V and J ends lost 6 bases and 2 bases, in that order; junction bases with no gene match: 5. The germline CDR1 and CDR2 sequences are SNHLY and FYNNEI. CDR3 protein: CASSERTGAGANVLTF. The DNA for the CDR3 is TGTGCCAGCAGCGAGCGGACAGGGGCTGGGGCCAACGTCCTGACTTTC.

In this sample, this clone turned up a few times. The chain employs TRBV29-1 and TRBJ2-5, with 9 bases lining up with TRBD2. Per germline, CDR1 SQVTM and CDR2 ANQGSEA. V was pared by 7 bases and J by 6 bases, with 6 bases of the junction left unmatched. This CDR3 spans 12 amino acids. The CDR3 nucleotides are TGCAGCGACGGGACTAGCTGGAAGACCCAGTACTTC. Residues: CSDGTSWKTQYF.

This clone has just a few counts. The gene calls are TRBV11-2 and TRBJ2-5; D gene uncertain. Germline V gives CDR1 SGHAT, CDR2 FQNNGV. The CDR3 spans 15 residues. V was pared by 5 bases and J by 6 bases, with 19 bases between. The CDR3 reads CASSDPRASPKTQYF. CDR3 in DNA: TGTGCCAGCAGCGATCCCCGGGCGTCCCCCAAGACCCAGTACTTC. Full variable domain (outside the CDR3, taken from reference TRBV11-2 and TRBJ2-5): EAGVAQSPRYKIIEKRQSVAFWCNPISGHATLYWYQQILGQGPKLLIQFQNNGVVDDSQLPKDRFSAERLKGVDSTLKIQPAKLEDSAVYLCASSDPRASPKTQYFGPGTRLLVL.

The chain has TRBV7-3 and TRBJ2-2, with D hard to call. V gave up 8 bases and J gave up 2 bases, with 9 bases separating them. The CDR3 contains 13 residues. Germline assignment: CDR1 SGHTA and CDR2 FQGTGA. The CDR3 loop is CASRPANTGELFF. CDR3 DNA sequence: TGTGCCAGCCGTCCGGCAAACACCGGGGAGCTGTTTTTT.

The rearrangement links TRBV6-5 to TRBJ1-1, with D maybe TRBD1 (5 bases). The CDR3 covers 13 residues. V gave up 8 bases and J gave up 2 bases, with 12 bases separating them. Germline V gene data show CDR1 as MNHEY and CDR2 as SVGAGI. The CDR3 loop is CASEGRGNTEAFF. For the CDR3, the DNA is TGTGCCAGCGAGGGGAGGGGAAACACTGAAGCTTTCTTT.

The rearrangement joins TRBV15 to TRBJ1-2; no clear D. V dropped 1 base and J dropped 4 bases, with 13 bases sitting between them. CDR1 is LNHNV and CDR2 is YYDKDF in the germline V gene (reference sequence). The CDR3 is 15 residues long. CDR3 in amino acids: CATSRGSSGPYGYTF. CDR3 nucleotide sequence: TGTGCCACCAGCAGAGGCTCTTCCGGCCCCTATGGCTACACCTTC.

The rearrangement links TRBV28 to TRBJ2-5, with 9 bases identical to TRBD2. Germline lookup yields CDR1 MDHEN and CDR2 SYDVKM. This CDR3 region has 16 residues. V lost 6 bases and J lost 5; bases outside the gene matches: 13. This chain's CDR3 is CASSSPGGRVPETQYF. CDR3 DNA sequence: TGTGCCAGCAGCTCCCCGGGCGGGAGGGTCCCTGAGACCCAGTACTTC.

This clone has at least ten counts. CDR3 nucleotides: TGTGCCAGTAGTCCTTTCGGGCAGGGCTACTACAATGAGCAGTTCTTC. The encoded protein is CASSPFGQGYYNEQFF. The chain is built from TRBV19 and TRBJ2-1, with a tentative D call TRBD1 (5 bases). The CDR3 covers 16 residues. Germline lookup yields CDR1 LNHDA and CDR2 SQIVND (reference sequence). Trimming removed 5 bases from V and 3 bases from J, with 17 bases in between.

V and J are TRBV7-8 and TRBJ2-5; D unclear. The CDR3 has 12 residues. V was clipped by 5 bases and J by 4 bases, with 8 bases between them. Germline CDR1 and CDR2: SGHVS and FQNEAQ. The CDR3, as DNA: TGTGCCAGCAGCCAGAATCGAGAGACCCAGTACTTC. This codes for CASSQNRETQYF.

A few counts support this clone. V gene TRBV7-3 combines with J gene TRBJ2-4; no clear D. Looked up from germline, CDR1 is SGHTA and CDR2 is FQGTGA. This CDR3 region has 13 residues. V lost 0 bases and J 5 bases, leaving 5 bases between the germline ends. CDR3 in amino acids: CASSLTRENIQYF. CDR3 DNA: TGTGCCAGCAGCTTAACACGCGAAAACATTCAGTACTTC.

This clone was seen more than once but under ten times. The chain is built from TRBV7-6 and TRBJ2-5; tentatively, D is TRBD1 (6 bases). The V end was cut by 5 bases, the J end by 1 base, with 11 bases between. The germline V gene has CDR1 SGHVS and CDR2 FNYEAQ. The CDR3 is made up of 14 amino acids. The CDR3 spells CASSRQAFQETQYF. The CDR3 DNA sequence: TGTGCCAGCAGCCGACAGGCCTTCCAAGAGACCCAGTACTTC.

This clone showed up just once. The rearrangement joins TRBV5-1 to TRBJ2-5; 10 positions match TRBD1. CDR1 is SGHRS and CDR2 is YFSETQ in the germline V gene. This CDR3 has 15 residues. With 4 bases clipped from V and 4 bases from J, the junction kept 7 bases outside the gene matches. The CDR3 DNA sequence: TGCGCCAGCAGCCTAGGGACAGGGGAGGGAGAGACCCAGTACTTC. Protein: CASSLGTGEGETQYF.

This chain joins TRBV7-3 and TRBJ2-4; TRBD2 aligns across 7 bases. The length of the CDR3 is 18 residues. Germline V gene sequence: CDR1 SGHTA, CDR2 FQGTGA. Unmatched junction bases numbered 11, after V lost 2 bases and J lost 1 base. The CDR3 sequence: CASSLLPSGIRAKNIQYF. The CDR3 DNA sequence: TGTGCCAGCAGCTTATTACCCAGCGGGATCCGGGCCAAAAACATTCAGTACTTC.

This clone was counted a few times. The junction departs from the called germline gene at one end, perhaps through a read error. This chain joins TRBV10-3 and TRBJ2-3, with a possible D match to TRBD2 (6 bases). Per germline, CDR1 ENHRY and CDR2 SYGVKD. The CDR3 has 16 residues. The DNA of the CDR3 is TGTGCCAGCAGTCCCCATAGCGGTGCTAGCACAGATACGCAGTATTTT. Its translation is CASSPHSGASTDTQYF.

This clone was detected many times. The rearrangement links TRBV7-8 to TRBJ1-4, with no clear D. Trimming pared 1 base from V and 3 bases from J, leaving 15 bases between. CDR1 and CDR2 (germline): SGHVS, FQNEAQ. The CDR3 is 17 amino acids. CDR3 amino acids: CASSLVIRLGSNEKLFF. The CDR3 region has the DNA TGTGCCAGCAGCTTAGTAATAAGACTTGGGTCTAATGAAAAACTGTTTTTT.

This chain joins TRBV2 and TRBJ2-3; D is unresolved. CDR3 length equals 13 residues. Germline assignment: CDR1 SNHLY and CDR2 FYNNEI. V lost 6 bases and J lost 6, with 13 bases in between. The CDR3 coding sequence is TGTGCCAGCAGCTTCCGCCCCGCGGATACGCAGTATTTT. Protein sequence: CASSFRPADTQYF.

The chain joins TRBV6-5 to TRBJ2-4; D is uncertain. Germline values: CDR1 MNHEY, CDR2 SVGAGI. The CDR3 has 14 residues. V was clipped by 5 bases and J by 9 bases, with 17 bases between them. CDR3 sequence: CASSPSVSIGIQYF. For the CDR3, the DNA is TGTGCCAGCAGTCCCAGCGTTTCAATTGGCATTCAGTACTTC.

This chain connects TRBV7-9 to TRBJ2-7, with 7 bases identical to TRBD2. V shed 8 bases and J 3 bases; nucleotides not matched to a gene: 10. The CDR3 has 14 residues. Germline V gives CDR1 SEHNR, CDR2 FQNEAQ (reference sequence). The DNA of the CDR3 is TGTGCCAGCGCCCAGAGGCGGGAGCGCTACGAGCAGTACTTC. Its translation is CASAQRRERYEQYF.

This clone was observed a few times. The chain joins TRBV5-4 to TRBJ1-2; weak D call: TRBD1 (5 bases). Germline CDR1 SGHNT, CDR2 YYREEE (reference sequence). The CDR3 loop spans 15 amino acids. Between the trimmed V and J ends, which lost 4 bases and 0 bases, there was a span of 13 bases. This CDR3 is CASSQDRQSNYGYTF. For the CDR3, the DNA is TGTGCCAGCAGCCAAGATAGACAGTCTAACTATGGCTACACCTTC.

This clone was detected only a few times. This chain connects TRBV28 to TRBJ2-1; D ambiguous. The CDR3 runs to 12 residues. CDR1 is MDHEN, CDR2 SYDVKM, per germline. The V end was cut by 2 bases, the J end by 10 bases, with 9 bases between. The CDR3 here is CASSLLKREQFF. The CDR3 coding sequence is TGTGCCAGCAGTTTACTAAAGAGGGAGCAGTTCTTC.

The chain is built from TRBV6-5 and TRBJ2-6; 9 nucleotides agree with TRBD1. CDR1 is MNHEY and CDR2 is SVGAGI in the germline V gene. After removal of 5 bases from V and 2 bases from J, the junction contained 1 base not matched to a gene. This CDR3 is built from 15 residues. DNA for the CDR3: TGTGCCAGCAGTACAGGGGGCGCTGGGGCCAACGTCCTGACTTTC. It codes for CASSTGGAGANVLTF.

This sequence joins TRBV6-5 and TRBJ1-2; D possibly corresponds to TRBD1 (6 bases). The CDR3 runs 14 residues. CDR1 MNHEY and CDR2 SVGAGI come from the germline V gene. V dropped 0 bases and J dropped 5 bases, with 10 bases sitting between them. The CDR3 region has the DNA TGTGCCAGCAGTTACTCACAGAGGGGGTATGGCTACACCTTC. Amino acid sequence: CASSYSQRGYGYTF.

This clone appeared a few times. V and J are TRBV5-6 and TRBJ2-2; D gene ambiguous. The CDR3 spans 17 residues. CDR1 is SGHDT, CDR2 YYEEEE, per germline. Trimming took 1 base from V and 5 from J, leaving 18 bases between them. The CDR3 sequence is CASSLPPQPARTGELFF. The CDR3 DNA is TGTGCCAGCAGCTTGCCCCCTCAGCCAGCAAGAACCGGGGAGCTGTTTTTT.